This TCR beta chain is drawn from a study of CD8+CD57+ T cells in acquired aplastic anemia. Study information: Sorted CD4+ and CD8+ cell DNA averaged roughly 3.2 ug.

Individuals selected for sequencing had exhibited CD8+CD57+ cell expansion on flow cytometry. Every patient had severe acquired aplastic anemia. When blood sampling took place, the patients had received no therapy. As to this clonotype: One end of the junction does not line up with germline, which may come from a read error.

Investigators profiled TCR beta VDJ and CDR3 from genomic DNA template. TCRdb processed the reads anew with MiXCR; each CDR3 protein has one entry. This sample has about 470,000 distinct CDR3 sequences; more than 25% occur once, and the top ten carry under 0.95%. Germline V CDR1 and CDR2: LNHDA, SQIVND (reference sequence). This CDR3 contains 8 residues. The rearrangement joins TRBV19 to TRBJ1-6; D uncertain. This receptor was taken from a human donor with aplastic anemia. Sequencing was done on a sample of sorted CD4+, CD8+, or CD8+CD57+ T cells (not recorded which) from PBMCs. The CDR3 region is CASSQVHF. The CDR3 nucleotides are TGTGCCAGCAGCCAAGTCCATTTT.